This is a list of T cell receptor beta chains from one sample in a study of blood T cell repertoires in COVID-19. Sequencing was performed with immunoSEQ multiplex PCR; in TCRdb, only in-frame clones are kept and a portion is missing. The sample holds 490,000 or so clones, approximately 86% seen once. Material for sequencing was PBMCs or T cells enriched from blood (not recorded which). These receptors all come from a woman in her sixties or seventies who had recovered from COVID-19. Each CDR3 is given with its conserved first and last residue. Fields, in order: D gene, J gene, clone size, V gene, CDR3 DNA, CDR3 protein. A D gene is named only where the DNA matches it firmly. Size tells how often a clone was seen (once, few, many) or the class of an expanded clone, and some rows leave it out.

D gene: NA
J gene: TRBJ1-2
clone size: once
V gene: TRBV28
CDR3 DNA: TGTGCCAGCAGTTTGAGGGTCCGTGGCTACACCTTC
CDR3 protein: CASSLRVRGYTF

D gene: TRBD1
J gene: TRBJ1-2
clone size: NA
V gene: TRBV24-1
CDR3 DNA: TGTGCCACCAGTGGTCGGACAGGGGCGTCCTATGGCTACACCTTC
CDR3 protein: CATSGRTGASYGYTF

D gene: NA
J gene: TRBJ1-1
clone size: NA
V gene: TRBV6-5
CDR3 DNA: TGTGCCAGCACCGCACCGGGGGGTAACGCTGAAGCTTTCTTT
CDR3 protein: CASTAPGGNAEAFF

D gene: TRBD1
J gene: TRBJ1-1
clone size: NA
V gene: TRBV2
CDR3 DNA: TGTGCCAGCAGTCCTAGGACAGGGGAGGCCCAAGCTTTCTTT
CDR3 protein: CASSPRTGEAQAFF

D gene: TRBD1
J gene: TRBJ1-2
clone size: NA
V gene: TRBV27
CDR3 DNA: TGTGCCAGCAGTTTTCAGGGGGCCCGCGGCTACACCTTC
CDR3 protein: CASSFQGARGYTF

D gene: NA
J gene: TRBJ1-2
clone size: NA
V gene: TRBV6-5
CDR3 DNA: TGTGCCAGCAGTTACGGGGGGGCTCCCTATGGCTACACCTTC
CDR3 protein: CASSYGGAPYGYTF

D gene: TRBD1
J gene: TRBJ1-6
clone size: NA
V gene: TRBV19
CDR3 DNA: TGTGCCAGTACCGCTGGGACAGGGAGGTCACCCCTCCACTTT
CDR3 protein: CASTAGTGRSPLHF

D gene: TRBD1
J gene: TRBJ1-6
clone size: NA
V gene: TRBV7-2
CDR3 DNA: TGTGCCAGCAGCTCCCACTACCGGGACAGAGTATCACCCCTCCACTTT
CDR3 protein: CASSSHYRDRVSPLHF

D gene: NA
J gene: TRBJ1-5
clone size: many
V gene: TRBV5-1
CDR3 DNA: TGCGCCAGCAGCGAAGGGGGAGGCAATCAGCCCCAGCATTTT
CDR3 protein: CASSEGGGNQPQHF

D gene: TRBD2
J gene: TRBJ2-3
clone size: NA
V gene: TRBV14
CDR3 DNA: TGTGCCAGCAGCCAAGATCGGGGGGAGGTTGATACGCAGTATTTT
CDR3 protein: CASSQDRGEVDTQYF

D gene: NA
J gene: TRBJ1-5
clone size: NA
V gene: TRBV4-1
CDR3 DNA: TGCGCCAGCAGCCCGCTCGGGGGAGGGCTGGGGCAGCCCCAGCATTTT
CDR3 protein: CASSPLGGGLGQPQHF

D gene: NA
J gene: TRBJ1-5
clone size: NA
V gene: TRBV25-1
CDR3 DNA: TGTGCCAGCAGTCGAGTAGGGGCAGGCTTCGGCGGTCAGCCCCAGCATTTT
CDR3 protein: CASSRVGAGFGGQPQHF

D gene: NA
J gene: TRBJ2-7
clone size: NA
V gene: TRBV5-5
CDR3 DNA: TGTGCCAGCAGCTATAATATCTACGAGCAGTACTTC
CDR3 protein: CASSYNIYEQYF

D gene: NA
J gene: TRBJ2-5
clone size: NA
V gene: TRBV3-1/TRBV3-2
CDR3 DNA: TGTGCCAGCAGCCAACCTTACATGGAGACCCAGTACTTC
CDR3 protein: CASSQPYMETQYF

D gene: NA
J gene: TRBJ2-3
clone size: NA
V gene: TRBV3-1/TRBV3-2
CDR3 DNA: TGTGCCAGCAGCCAAGGGACAGGCACAGATACGCAGTATTTT
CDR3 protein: CASSQGTGTDTQYF

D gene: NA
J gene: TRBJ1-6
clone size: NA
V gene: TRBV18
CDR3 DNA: TGTGCCAGCTCACCCAAGGCGGGGGATTCACCCCTCCACTTT
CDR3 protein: CASSPKAGDSPLHF

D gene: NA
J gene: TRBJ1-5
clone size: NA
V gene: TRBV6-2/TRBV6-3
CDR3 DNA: TGTGCCAGCACCCCTGGAGGGCTAGGGGGCAATCAGCCCCAGCATTTT
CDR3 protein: CASTPGGLGGNQPQHF

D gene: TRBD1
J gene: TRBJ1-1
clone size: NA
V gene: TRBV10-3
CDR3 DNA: TGTGCCATCAGAGCAGGGGCCGGGACAGGGGGCACTGAAGCTTTCTTT
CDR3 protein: CAIRAGAGTGGTEAFF

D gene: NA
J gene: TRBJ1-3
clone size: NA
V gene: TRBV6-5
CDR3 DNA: TGTGCCAGCACCGGCGAGGTTGGAAACACCATATATTTT
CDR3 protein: CASTGEVGNTIYF

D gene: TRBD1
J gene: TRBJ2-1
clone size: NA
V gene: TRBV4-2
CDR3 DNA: TGTGCCAGCAGCGTGGGGACAGGGGGCGATGAGCAGTTCTTC
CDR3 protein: CASSVGTGGDEQFF

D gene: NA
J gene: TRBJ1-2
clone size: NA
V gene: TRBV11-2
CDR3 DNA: TGTGCCAGCAGCTCTCTCAGGGAAAGCTCTGGCTACACCTTC
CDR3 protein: CASSSLRESSGYTF

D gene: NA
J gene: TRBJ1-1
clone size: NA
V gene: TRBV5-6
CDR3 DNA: TGTGCCAGCCAAGGGGCGGTAACTGAAGCTTTCTTT
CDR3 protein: CASQGAVTEAFF

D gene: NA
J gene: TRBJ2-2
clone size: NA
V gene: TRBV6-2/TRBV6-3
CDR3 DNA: TGTGCCAGCAGTTACGGGCCATCCGGGGAGCTGTTTTTT
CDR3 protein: CASSYGPSGELFF

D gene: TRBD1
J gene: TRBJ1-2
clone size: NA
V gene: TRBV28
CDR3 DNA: TGTGCCAGCAGTCCCCGGGACAGAGCCTATGGCTACACCTTC
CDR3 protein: CASSPRDRAYGYTF

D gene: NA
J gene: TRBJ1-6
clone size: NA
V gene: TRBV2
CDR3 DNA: TGTGCCAGCACCCGACAGACTAATTCACCCCTCCACTTT
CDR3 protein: CASTRQTNSPLHF

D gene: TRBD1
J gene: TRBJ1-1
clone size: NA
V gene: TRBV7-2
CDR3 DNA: TGTGCCAGCAAAGTATCCGGGACAGCGAACACTGAAGCTTTCTTT
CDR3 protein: CASKVSGTANTEAFF

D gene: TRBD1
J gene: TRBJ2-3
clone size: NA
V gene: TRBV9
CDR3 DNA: TGTGCCAGCAGCTACGGACAGGGGACAGATACGCAGTATTTT
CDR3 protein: CASSYGQGTDTQYF

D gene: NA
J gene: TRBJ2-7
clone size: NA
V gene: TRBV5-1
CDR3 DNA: TGCGCCAGCAGCTCAAACCGGGGTGTCGCGAATCCTATAGCATCCTACGAGCAGTACTTC
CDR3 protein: CASSSNRGVANPIASYEQYF